Described below is a single T cell receptor (beta chain) sequence and its context. Its antigen remains unknown. Deep was the level used in running the assay. As handled by the study authors: ImmunoSEQ output lacked quality scores and full-length reads, limiting matched filtering. The protocol was immunoSEQ multiplex PCR, while the TCRdb copy is restricted to in-frame clones and leaves out a portion. V and J calls and clone size come straight from that table; D and trimming were deduced from the DNA. The top ten clones hold approximately 1.5% of a sample with approximately 940,000 clones, roughly 72% of them seen once. This specimen comes from a study of shared clonotypes between healthy human individuals. In the study overall: Per donor, CD8 memory used one plate, CD8 naive used two, CD4 memory used three and CD4 naive used three.

From germline, CDR1 is MRHNA and CDR2 SNTAGT. The CDR3 contains 14 residues. J was trimmed by 4 bases and V by 3 bases; bases with no gene match: 1. Study findings and constraints: Naive subsets typically showed greater estimated richness than memory subsets.

The rearrangement joins TRBV6-4 to TRBJ2-2, with 8 bases aligning to TRBD1. Sequences were obtained from memory CD4+ T cells sorted from blood. Subset denoted: CD45RA-negative fraction. The TCR was taken from a man aged 18 to 29 in good health. The CDR3 sequence: CASSEQGGTGELFF. Written as DNA, the CDR3 is TGTGCCAGCAGTGAACAGGGGGGCACCGGGGAGCTGTTTTTT.